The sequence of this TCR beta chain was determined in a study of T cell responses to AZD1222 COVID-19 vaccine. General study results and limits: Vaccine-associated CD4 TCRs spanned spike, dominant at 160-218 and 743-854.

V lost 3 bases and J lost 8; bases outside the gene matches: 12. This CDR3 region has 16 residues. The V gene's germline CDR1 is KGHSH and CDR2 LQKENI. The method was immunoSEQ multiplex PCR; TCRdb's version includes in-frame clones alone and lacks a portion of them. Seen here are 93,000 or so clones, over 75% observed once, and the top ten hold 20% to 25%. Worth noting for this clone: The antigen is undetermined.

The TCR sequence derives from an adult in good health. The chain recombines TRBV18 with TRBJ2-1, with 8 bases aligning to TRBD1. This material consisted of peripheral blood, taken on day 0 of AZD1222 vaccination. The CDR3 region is CASSPRDRLGSDEQFF. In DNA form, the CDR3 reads TGTGCCAGCTCACCCCGGGACAGGCTGGGCTCGGATGAGCAGTTCTTC. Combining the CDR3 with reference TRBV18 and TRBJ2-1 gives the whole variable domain NAGVMQNPRHLVRRRGQEARLRCSPMKGHSHVYWYRQLPEEGLKFMVYLQKENIIDESGMPKERFSAEFPKEGPSILRIQQVVRGDSAAYFCASSPRDRLGSDEQFFGPGTRLTVL.